This T cell receptor (beta chain) was captured in a study of CD8 T cells in Susac syndrome (dated by TCRdb to between 2017 and 2020). Looking at the study overall: Repertoire sequencing was used to test whether CD8+ T cell activation and differentiation in Susac syndrome was antigen driven. The clonality of the CD8+ T cell repertoire was compared across around twelve healthy donors, around 14 Susac syndrome patients and around 16 multiple sclerosis patients. General study outcomes and caveats: The number of individuals in the TCR sequencing and HLA analysis was recognized as being relatively small.

As for this clonotype: Its antigen target is currently unknown. Nothing much larger sits one base from this clone, and base qualities are not available.

The germline V gene sets CDR1 to SGDLS and CDR2 to YYNGEE. Trimming removed 4 bases from V and 4 bases from J, leaving 14 bases between the germline ends. CDR3 length: 14 amino acids, cysteine to phenylalanine. Only the CDR3 region is kept as DNA, spanning 42 bases read in frame from base 1. Peripheral blood CD8+ and CD4+ T cells from healthy donors, Susac syndrome patients and multiple sclerosis patients were profiled by high-throughput TCR beta sequencing. The healthy donors served as controls matched for age and sex. Bulk CD8+ and CD4+ T cells were purified magnetically by negative isolation, whereas CD8+ TEMRA cells were enriched by FACS. Blood was collected in EDTA tubes and processed within 24 hours, with PBMCs isolated through density gradient centrifugation. PBMCs intended for TCR sequencing were cryopreserved in liquid nitrogen and thawed later in a water bath at 37 degrees C. The sorted or isolated CD4+, CD8+ and CD8+ TEMRA cells reached a purity of at least 90%.

RNA was extracted using the RNeasy kit, and roughly 0.45 to 1 microgram was reverse transcribed with random hexamers. The immunoSEQ multiplex PCR assay, covering 54 Vbeta and 13 Jbeta segments, was used to amplify TCR beta CDR3 regions. PCR amplification bias was corrected by using a synthetic template baseline for primer optimization and computational correction. As for how the authors treated the data: Reads were assigned to V, D and J genes according to IMGT and analyzed in immunoSEQ Analyzer, with only productive sequences retained. Clonality was computed as one minus Shannon entropy normalized by log2 of the number of productive unique sequences. For each patient and control, public and private clones were evaluated within the 100 most prevalent clones. Clones were defined as Susac-specific if absent from the healthy and MS cohorts, from around 1,000 published viral clones and from other ImmuneACCESS disease sequences. The public reads were quality trimmed at Q25 with fastp and then assembled into clones with MiXCR by TCRdb, keeping productive beta chains. Each CDR3 protein gets just one entry, which takes the most common genes and DNA from the rows behind it. These V and J calls are TCRdb output, not the study's own analysis. The sample includes about 22,000 distinct CDR3 sequences, with 90% to 95% observed a single time. In total, the top ten clones hold approximately 0.3% of the sample.

The receptor's source is a human donor in good health. The sample was CD8+ T cells from PBMCs. The rearrangement joined TRBV9 to TRBJ1-2; matching of 5 bases hints at TRBD1 as the D gene. CDR3 region: CASSPGGGTYGYTF. The DNA sequence is as follows: TGTGCCAGCAGCCCCGGGGGGGGGACCTATGGCTACACCTTC.